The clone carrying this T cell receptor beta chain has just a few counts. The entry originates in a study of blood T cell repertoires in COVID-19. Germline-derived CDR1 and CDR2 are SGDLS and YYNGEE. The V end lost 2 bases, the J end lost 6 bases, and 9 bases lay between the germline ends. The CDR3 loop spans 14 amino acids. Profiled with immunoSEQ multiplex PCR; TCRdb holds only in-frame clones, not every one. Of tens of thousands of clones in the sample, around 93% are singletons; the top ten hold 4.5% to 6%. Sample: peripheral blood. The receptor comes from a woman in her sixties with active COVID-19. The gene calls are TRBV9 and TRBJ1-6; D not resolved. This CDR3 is CASSVGFGNSPLHF. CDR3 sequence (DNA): TGTGCCAGCAGCGTTGGCTTTGGTAATTCACCCCTCCACTTT.